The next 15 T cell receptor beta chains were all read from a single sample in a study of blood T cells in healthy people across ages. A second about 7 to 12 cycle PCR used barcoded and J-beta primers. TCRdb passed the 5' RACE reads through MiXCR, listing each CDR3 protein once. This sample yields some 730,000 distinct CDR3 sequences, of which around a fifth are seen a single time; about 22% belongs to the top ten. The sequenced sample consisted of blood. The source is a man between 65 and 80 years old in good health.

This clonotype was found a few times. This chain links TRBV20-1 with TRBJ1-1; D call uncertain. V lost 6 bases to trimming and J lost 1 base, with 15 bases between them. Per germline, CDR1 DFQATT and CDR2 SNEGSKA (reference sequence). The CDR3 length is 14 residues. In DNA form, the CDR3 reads TGCAGTGCCCCCGCGAGCGGATCGAACACTGAAGCTTTCTTT. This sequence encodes CSAPASGSNTEAFF.

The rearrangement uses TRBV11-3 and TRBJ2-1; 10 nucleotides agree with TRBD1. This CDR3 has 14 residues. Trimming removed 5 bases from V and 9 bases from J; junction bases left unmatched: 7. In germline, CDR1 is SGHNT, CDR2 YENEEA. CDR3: CASSHRDRGSEQFF. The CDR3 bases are TGTGCCAGCAGCCACCGGGACAGGGGAAGTGAGCAGTTCTTC.

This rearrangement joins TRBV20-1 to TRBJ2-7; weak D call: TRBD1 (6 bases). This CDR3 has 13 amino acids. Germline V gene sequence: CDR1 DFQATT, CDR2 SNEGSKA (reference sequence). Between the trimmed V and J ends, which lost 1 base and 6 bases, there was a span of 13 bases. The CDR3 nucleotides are TGCAGTGCTAGAGTGGGGGCCCGAAGCGAGCAGTACTTC. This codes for CSARVGARSEQYF.

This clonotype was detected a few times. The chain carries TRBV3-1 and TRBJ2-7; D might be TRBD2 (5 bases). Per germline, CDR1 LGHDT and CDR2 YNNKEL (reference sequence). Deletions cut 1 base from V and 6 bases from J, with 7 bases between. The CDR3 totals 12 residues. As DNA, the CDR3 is TGTGCCAGCAGCCAAGGGACTCGCGAGCAGTACTTC. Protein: CASSQGTREQYF.

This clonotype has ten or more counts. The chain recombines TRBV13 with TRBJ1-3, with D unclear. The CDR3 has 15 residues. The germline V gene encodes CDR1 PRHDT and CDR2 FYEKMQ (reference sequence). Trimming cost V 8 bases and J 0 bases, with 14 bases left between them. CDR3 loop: CASGVGLVSGNTIYF. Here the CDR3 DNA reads TGTGCCAGCGGAGTCGGTCTTGTCTCTGGAAACACCATATATTTT.

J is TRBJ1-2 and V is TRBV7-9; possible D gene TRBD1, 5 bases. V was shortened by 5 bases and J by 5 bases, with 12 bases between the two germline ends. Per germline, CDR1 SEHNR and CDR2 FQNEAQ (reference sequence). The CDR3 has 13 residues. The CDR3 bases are TGTGCCAGCAGCGGGGGGACTAGATATGGCTACACCTTC. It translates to CASSGGTRYGYTF.

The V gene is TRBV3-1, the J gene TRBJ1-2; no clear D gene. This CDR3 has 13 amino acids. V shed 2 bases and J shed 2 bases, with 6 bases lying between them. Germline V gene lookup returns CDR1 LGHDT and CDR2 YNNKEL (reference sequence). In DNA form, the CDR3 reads TGTGCCAGCAGCCAAACACGAAACTATGGCTACACCTTC. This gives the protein CASSQTRNYGYTF.

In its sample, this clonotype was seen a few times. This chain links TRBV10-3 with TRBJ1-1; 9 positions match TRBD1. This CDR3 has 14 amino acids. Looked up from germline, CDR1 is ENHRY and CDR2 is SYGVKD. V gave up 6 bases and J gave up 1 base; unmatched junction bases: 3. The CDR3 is CAIRGQGKNTEAFF. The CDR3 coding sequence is TGTGCCATCAGAGGACAGGGGAAGAACACTGAAGCTTTCTTT.

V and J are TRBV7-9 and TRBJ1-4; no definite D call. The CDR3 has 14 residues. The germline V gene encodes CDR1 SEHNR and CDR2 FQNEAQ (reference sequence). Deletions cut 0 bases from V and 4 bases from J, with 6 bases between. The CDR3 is CASSLAGVNEKLFF. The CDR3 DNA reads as TGTGCCAGCAGCTTAGCCGGGGTTAATGAAAAACTGTTTTTT.

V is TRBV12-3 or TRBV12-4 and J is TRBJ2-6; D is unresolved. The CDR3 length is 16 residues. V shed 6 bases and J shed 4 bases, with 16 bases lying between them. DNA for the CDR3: TGTGCCAGCAGGAACCTGGGCGGCGGCGGGGCCAACGTCCTGACTTTC. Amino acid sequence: CASRNLGGGGANVLTF.

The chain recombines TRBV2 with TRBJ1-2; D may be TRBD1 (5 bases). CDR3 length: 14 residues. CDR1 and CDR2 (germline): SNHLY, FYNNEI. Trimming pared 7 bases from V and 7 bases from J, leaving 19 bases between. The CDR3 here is CASTRRDGISGYTF. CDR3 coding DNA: TGTGCCAGCACGCGCAGGGATGGGATATCTGGCTACACCTTC.

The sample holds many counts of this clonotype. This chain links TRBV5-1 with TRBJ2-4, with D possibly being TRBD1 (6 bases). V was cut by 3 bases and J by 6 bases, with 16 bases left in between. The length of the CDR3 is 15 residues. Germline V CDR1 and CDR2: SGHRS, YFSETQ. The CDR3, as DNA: TGCGCCAGCAGCTCACAATTAACAGGGTCAAACATTCAGTACTTC. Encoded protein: CASSSQLTGSNIQYF.

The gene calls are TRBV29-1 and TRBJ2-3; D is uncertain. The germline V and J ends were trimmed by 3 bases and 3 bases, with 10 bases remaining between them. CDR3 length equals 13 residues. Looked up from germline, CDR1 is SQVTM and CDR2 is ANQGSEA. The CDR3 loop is CSVETRLTDTQYF. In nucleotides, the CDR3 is TGCAGCGTTGAGACCCGGTTAACAGATACGCAGTATTTT.

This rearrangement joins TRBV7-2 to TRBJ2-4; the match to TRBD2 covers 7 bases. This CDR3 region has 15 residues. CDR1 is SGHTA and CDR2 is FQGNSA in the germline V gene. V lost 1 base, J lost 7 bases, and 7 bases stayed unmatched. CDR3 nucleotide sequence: TGTGCCAGCAGCTTAGGGCTAGCGGTAGGGAACATTCAGTACTTC. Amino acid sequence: CASSLGLAVGNIQYF.

The CDR3 region has the DNA TGCAGTGCTAGGAGCGCAGCGGGAGCCTCAGATACGCAGTATTTT. Encoded protein: CSARSAAGASDTQYF. J is TRBJ2-3 and V is TRBV20-1; 8 bases fit TRBD2. CDR3 length equals 15 residues. V shed 3 bases and J 4 bases; nucleotides not matched to a gene: 9. Germline CDR1 is DFQATT and CDR2 is SNEGSKA (reference sequence).